One sample yielded the 11 T cell receptor beta chains listed below, sequenced in a study of blood T cell repertoires in COVID-19. The protocol was immunoSEQ multiplex PCR, while the TCRdb copy is restricted to in-frame clones and leaves out a portion. The table shows approximately 15,000 clones, with 55% to 85% occurring only once. Sequenced material: peripheral blood. The receptors shown here come from a man aged 70 or older with acute or convalescent COVID-19.

The V gene is TRBV7-9, the J gene TRBJ1-5, with no clear D. This CDR3 contains 14 residues. V lost 4 bases and J lost 6, with 13 bases in between. The germline V gene encodes CDR1 SEHNR and CDR2 FQNEAQ (reference sequence). The CDR3, as DNA: TGTGCCAGCAGCTCTACCGGGTTTTTTCAGCCCCAGCATTTT. Residues: CASSSTGFFQPQHF.

In regard to this clone: The junction shows a germline mismatch at one end, possibly a read error. The chain recombines TRBV28 with TRBJ2-1, with unresolved D. This CDR3 contains 14 residues. Germline V lookup: CDR1 MDHEN, CDR2 SYDVKM. CDR3 bases: TGTGCCAGCAGTTTAATCGGGTCCTTCAATGAGCAGTTCTTC. Its protein product is CASSLIGSFNEQFF.

The chain recombines TRBV19 with TRBJ2-7; the D is unclear. From germline, CDR1 is LNHDA and CDR2 SQIVND (reference sequence). Trimming shortened V by 5 bases and J by 4 bases, and 9 bases separated the two germline ends. The CDR3 runs 12 residues. The DNA of the CDR3 is TGTGCCAGTAGTGCTACAGTATACGAGCAGTACTTC. This gives the protein CASSATVYEQYF.

The J gene is TRBJ2-7, the V gene TRBV12-3 or TRBV12-4, with a possible D match to TRBD2 (6 bases). The V gene lost 3 bases and the J gene lost 5 bases, with 11 bases spanning the gap. This CDR3 region has 13 residues. The CDR3 nucleotides are TGTGCCAGCAGTTTGGTCGGGAGTCACGAGCAGTACTTC. Its translation: CASSLVGSHEQYF.

The V gene is TRBV25-1, the J gene TRBJ1-2; TRBD1 matches 8 bases. V shed 5 bases and J 6 bases; nucleotides not matched to a gene: 5. The CDR3 is 13 amino acids. Per the germline V gene, CDR1 is MGHDK and CDR2 is SYGVNS. This chain's CDR3 is CASSPGQGNGYTF. The DNA for the CDR3 is TGTGCCAGCAGTCCCGGACAGGGAAATGGCTACACCTTC.

This CDR3 is CASSLAYGGEQFF. The DNA of the CDR3 is TGTGCCAGCAGCTTAGCCTATGGGGGGGAGCAGTTCTTC. V is TRBV7-2 and J is TRBJ2-1; D possibly corresponds to TRBD2 (6 bases). Germline V gives CDR1 SGHTA, CDR2 FQGNSA. V lost 0 bases to trimming and J lost 10 bases, with 10 bases between them. The CDR3 consists of 13 residues. The full variable domain, rest sourced from reference TRBV7-2 and TRBJ2-1, is GAGVSQSPSNKVTEKGKDVELRCDPISGHTALYWYRQSLGQGLEFLIYFQGNSAPDKSGLPSDRFSAERTGGSVSTLTIQRTQQEDSAVYLCASSLAYGGEQFFGPGTRLTVL.

This rearrangement joins TRBV19 to TRBJ2-7, with 8 positions matching TRBD2. CDR1 and CDR2 (germline): LNHDA, SQIVND (reference sequence). J gave up 3 bases and V 6 bases, and 4 bases lay outside the gene matches. The CDR3 has 13 amino acids. This chain's CDR3 is CASSAGGNYEQYF. The CDR3 DNA reads as TGTGCCAGTAGCGCGGGAGGCAACTACGAGCAGTACTTC.

In this sample, this clone turned up once. The V and J genes are TRBV15 and TRBJ1-5; 7 nucleotides agree with TRBD1. In germline, CDR1 is LNHNV, CDR2 YYDKDF (reference sequence). Losses at the gene ends were 6 bases for V and 2 bases for J; bases not matched to a gene: 10. The CDR3 sequence is 16 residues long. CDR3 protein: CATSLKTGTGNQPQHF. CDR3 DNA sequence: TGTGCCACCAGTCTCAAAACCGGGACAGGCAATCAGCCCCAGCATTTT.

This clone has more than one count but fewer than ten. The chain recombines TRBV3-1 (or the pseudogene TRBV3-2) with TRBJ2-3, with TRBD1 as a possible D gene (6 bases). The CDR3 contains 14 residues. V lost 8 bases to trimming and J lost 0 bases, with 12 bases between them. The germline V gene has CDR1 LGHDT and CDR2 YNNKEL (reference sequence). The CDR3 is CASGKQGSTDTQYF. Written as DNA, the CDR3 is TGTGCCAGCGGTAAACAGGGCAGCACAGATACGCAGTATTTT.

J is TRBJ2-1 and V is TRBV4-3; maybe TRBD1 (6 bases). With 0 bases removed from V and 6 bases from J, the gap between germline ends came to 18 bases. Germline assignment: CDR1 LGHNA and CDR2 YSLEER. This CDR3 contains 17 residues. The CDR3: CASSQETGTNWGNEQFF. The CDR3 DNA reads as TGCGCCAGCAGCCAAGAGACCGGGACAAACTGGGGCAATGAGCAGTTCTTC.

The chain has TRBV27 and TRBJ2-3; tentatively, D is TRBD2 (6 bases). The ends were cut back, 5 bases at V and 11 bases at J, with 29 bases in the middle. Germline V CDR1 and CDR2: MNHEY, SMNVEV (reference sequence). The CDR3 has 17 residues. CDR3 amino acids: CASSPTLGTARGVWQYF. The DNA for the CDR3 is TGTGCCAGCAGTCCGACATTAGGGACTGCCCGGGGCGTATGGCAGTATTTT.